The 15 T cell receptor beta chains presented below share a single source sample, sequenced in a study of blood T cell repertoires in COVID-19. Using immunoSEQ multiplex PCR, the repertoire was profiled, and TCRdb retains in-frame clones only, with some absent. The sample has 150,000 to 200,000 clones; 70% to 80% are singletons. The sequenced sample consisted of peripheral blood. The source of these receptors is a man between 45 and 60 years old who had recovered from COVID-19.

The rearrangement uses TRBV3-1 (or the pseudogene TRBV3-2) and TRBJ2-7; 9 bases are shared with TRBD2. The CDR3 totals 14 residues. Germline assignment: CDR1 LGHDT and CDR2 YNNKEL (reference sequence). The ends lost 7 bases at V and 6 bases at J; junction bases unmatched: 10. CDR3 sequence reads: CASTMGAGGLEQYF. The CDR3 DNA follows: TGTGCCAGCACCATGGGAGCGGGAGGCCTCGAGCAGTACTTC.

The V and J genes are TRBV30 and TRBJ2-7, with unresolved D. This CDR3 contains 14 residues. Trimming took 4 bases from V and 5 from J, leaving 18 bases between them. Germline-derived CDR1 and CDR2 are GTSNPN and SVGIG (reference sequence). The chain's CDR3 is CAWNPKLAVDEQYF. The CDR3 DNA is TGTGCCTGGAACCCAAAGTTAGCTGTCGACGAGCAGTACTTC.

This chain connects TRBV11-2 to TRBJ2-7, with TRBD2 identical over 11 bases. V lost 5 bases to trimming and J lost 2 bases; unmatched junction nucleotides: 5. The CDR3 loop spans 15 amino acids. Per the germline V gene, CDR1 is SGHAT and CDR2 is FQNNGV. CDR3 sequence: CASSDGTSGTYEQYF. CDR3 nucleotides: TGTGCCAGCAGCGACGGGACTAGCGGAACCTACGAGCAGTACTTC.

The chain recombines TRBV5-1 with TRBJ2-1, with 7 positions matching TRBD1. Germline CDR1 is SGHRS and CDR2 is YFSETQ. V lost 1 base, J lost 1 base, and 2 bases stayed unmatched. This CDR3 contains 15 residues. The CDR3 DNA follows: TGCGCCAGCAGCTTGTCGGACAGGTCCTACAATGAGCAGTTCTTC. Protein: CASSLSDRSYNEQFF. The full variable domain, with the rest looked up from reference TRBV5-1 and TRBJ2-1, is KAGVTQTPRYLIKTRGQQVTLSCSPISGHRSVSWYQQTPGQGLQFLFEYFSETQRNKGNFPGRFSGRQFSNSRSEMNVSTLELGDSALYLCASSLSDRSYNEQFFGPGTRLTVL.

The chain is built from TRBV7-2 and TRBJ2-1, with TRBD2 matching 9 bases. The CDR3 contains 16 residues. Germline loops: CDR1 SGHTA, CDR2 FQGNSA. V shed 2 bases and J 5 bases; nucleotides not matched to a gene: 7. The CDR3 here is CASSLFLAGTHNEQFF. The CDR3 coding sequence is TGTGCCAGCAGCTTATTTCTAGCGGGGACTCACAATGAGCAGTTCTTC.

The CDR3 coding sequence is TGTGCCAGCAGCCAAGTCAGGGGGAGCTCTGGGGCCAACGTCCTGACTTTC. The encoded protein is CASSQVRGSSGANVLTF. The rearrangement links TRBV3-1 (or the pseudogene TRBV3-2) to TRBJ2-6; 7 bases map to TRBD1. The length of the CDR3 is 17 residues. V was clipped by 1 base and J by 0 bases; unmatched bases: 3. The germline V gene encodes CDR1 LGHDT and CDR2 YNNKEL (reference sequence).

With respect to this clone: This specimen includes other DNA sequences encoding the same CDR3. The chain's CDR3 is CASSPGQGANQPQHF. The CDR3 DNA sequence: TGTGCCAGCTCACCTGGACAGGGTGCCAATCAGCCCCAGCATTTT. The V call is TRBV18, the J call TRBJ1-5; TRBD1 matches 8 bases. This CDR3 spans 15 amino acids. Germline lookup yields CDR1 KGHSH and CDR2 LQKENI. V was clipped by 3 bases and J by 3 bases; unmatched bases: 4.

This sequence joins TRBV4-1 and TRBJ2-3, with D tentatively TRBD2 (5 bases). The CDR3 spans 20 residues. Trimming cost V 0 bases and J 0 bases, with 22 bases left between them. The V gene's germline CDR1 is MGHRA and CDR2 YSYEKL. The CDR3 reads CASSQDLEAGLRTSTDTQYF. The CDR3 bases are TGCGCCAGCAGCCAAGATCTGGAGGCGGGCTTACGCACTAGCACAGATACGCAGTATTTT.

V gene TRBV4-2 combines with J gene TRBJ2-1, with 8 bases matching TRBD2. Unmatched junction bases numbered 9, after V lost 2 bases and J lost 6 bases. Germline CDR1 is LGHNA and CDR2 is YNFKEQ. The CDR3 has 16 residues. CDR3 amino acids: CASSQSLGRAGNEQFF. In DNA form, the CDR3 reads TGTGCCAGCAGCCAAAGTCTCGGGAGGGCCGGCAATGAGCAGTTCTTC.

The V call is TRBV28, the J call TRBJ1-5; TRBD1 might be the D (6 bases). V dropped 7 bases and J dropped 0 bases, with 31 bases sitting between them. The CDR3 consists of 21 residues. The germline V gene has CDR1 MDHEN and CDR2 SYDVKM. The CDR3: CASIPILAGTQDGYSNQPQHF. In DNA form, the CDR3 reads TGTGCCAGCATCCCGATCCTCGCCGGGACACAGGACGGATATAGCAATCAGCCCCAGCATTTT. The whole variable domain, remainder taken from reference TRBV28 and TRBJ1-5, is DVKVTQSSRYLVKRTGEKVFLECVQDMDHENMFWYRQDPGLGLRLIYFSYDVKMKEKGDIPEGYSVSREKKERFSLILESASTNQTSMYLCASIPILAGTQDGYSNQPQHFGDGTRLSIL.

The CDR3 loop reads CASSPSGSGNEQFF. The CDR3 region has the DNA TGTGCCAGCTCCCCTTCTGGGAGCGGCAATGAGCAGTTCTTC. V gene TRBV18 combines with J gene TRBJ2-1, with D maybe TRBD2 (5 bases). This CDR3 has 14 amino acids. V shed 6 bases and J shed 6 bases, with 15 bases lying between them. Germline lookup yields CDR1 KGHSH and CDR2 LQKENI.

The V call is TRBV27, the J call TRBJ2-5; 7 nucleotides align to TRBD2. Germline V gene lookup returns CDR1 MNHEY and CDR2 SMNVEV (reference sequence). V trimming: 6 bases; J trimming: 5 bases; junction bases outside the gene matches: 9. The CDR3 runs 14 residues. The chain's CDR3 is CASRDDAGVETQYF. The CDR3 nucleotides read TGTGCCAGCAGGGACGACGCGGGAGTGGAGACCCAGTACTTC.

The chain employs TRBV2 and TRBJ2-5, with 10 positions matching TRBD2. There are 15 residues in the CDR3. V gave up 3 bases and J gave up 7 bases; unmatched junction bases: 8. Looked up from germline, CDR1 is SNHLY and CDR2 is FYNNEI. The CDR3 coding sequence is TGTGCCAGCAGTGAGGTAGCGGGAGGAAAAGGGACCCAGTACTTC. This codes for CASSEVAGGKGTQYF.

The chain employs TRBV30 and TRBJ1-5, with D maybe TRBD1 (6 bases). V was pared by 5 bases and J by 6 bases, with 11 bases between. Germline CDR1 and CDR2: GTSNPN and SVGIG (reference sequence). The CDR3 consists of 12 residues. The CDR3 DNA follows: TGTGCCTGGGAACAGGGCGGTCAGCCCCAGCATTTT. This codes for CAWEQGGQPQHF.

This clone appeared a single time. This sequence joins TRBV29-1 and TRBJ2-5; TRBD2 agrees at 14 bases. Germline loops: CDR1 SQVTM, CDR2 ANQGSEA. The CDR3 has 16 residues. J gave up 4 bases and V 4 bases, and 8 bases lay outside the gene matches. The CDR3 coding sequence is TGCAGCGTTGGACTAGCGGGAGGGCCTATTGGAGAGACCCAGTACTTC. This translates into CSVGLAGGPIGETQYF.